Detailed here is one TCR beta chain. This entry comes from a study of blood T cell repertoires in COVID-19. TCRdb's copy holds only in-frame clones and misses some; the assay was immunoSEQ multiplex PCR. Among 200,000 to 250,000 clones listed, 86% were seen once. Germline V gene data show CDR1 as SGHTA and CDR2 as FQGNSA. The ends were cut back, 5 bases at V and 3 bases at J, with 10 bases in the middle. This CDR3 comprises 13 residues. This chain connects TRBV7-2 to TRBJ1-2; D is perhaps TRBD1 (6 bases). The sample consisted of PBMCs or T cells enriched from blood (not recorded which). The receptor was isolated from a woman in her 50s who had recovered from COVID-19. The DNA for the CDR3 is TGTGCCAGCAGCGTCGGACAGTACTATGGCTACACCTTC. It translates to CASSVGQYYGYTF.